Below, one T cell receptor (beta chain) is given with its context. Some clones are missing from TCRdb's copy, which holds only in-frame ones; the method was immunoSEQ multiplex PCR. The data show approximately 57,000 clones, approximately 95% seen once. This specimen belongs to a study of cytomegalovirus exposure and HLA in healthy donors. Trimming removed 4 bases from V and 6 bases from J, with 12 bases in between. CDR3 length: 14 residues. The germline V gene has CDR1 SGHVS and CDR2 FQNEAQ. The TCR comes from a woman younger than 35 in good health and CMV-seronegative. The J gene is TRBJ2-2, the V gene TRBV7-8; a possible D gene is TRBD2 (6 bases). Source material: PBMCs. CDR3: CASSSLANAGELFF. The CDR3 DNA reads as TGTGCCAGCAGCTCACTAGCTAACGCCGGGGAGCTGTTTTTT.